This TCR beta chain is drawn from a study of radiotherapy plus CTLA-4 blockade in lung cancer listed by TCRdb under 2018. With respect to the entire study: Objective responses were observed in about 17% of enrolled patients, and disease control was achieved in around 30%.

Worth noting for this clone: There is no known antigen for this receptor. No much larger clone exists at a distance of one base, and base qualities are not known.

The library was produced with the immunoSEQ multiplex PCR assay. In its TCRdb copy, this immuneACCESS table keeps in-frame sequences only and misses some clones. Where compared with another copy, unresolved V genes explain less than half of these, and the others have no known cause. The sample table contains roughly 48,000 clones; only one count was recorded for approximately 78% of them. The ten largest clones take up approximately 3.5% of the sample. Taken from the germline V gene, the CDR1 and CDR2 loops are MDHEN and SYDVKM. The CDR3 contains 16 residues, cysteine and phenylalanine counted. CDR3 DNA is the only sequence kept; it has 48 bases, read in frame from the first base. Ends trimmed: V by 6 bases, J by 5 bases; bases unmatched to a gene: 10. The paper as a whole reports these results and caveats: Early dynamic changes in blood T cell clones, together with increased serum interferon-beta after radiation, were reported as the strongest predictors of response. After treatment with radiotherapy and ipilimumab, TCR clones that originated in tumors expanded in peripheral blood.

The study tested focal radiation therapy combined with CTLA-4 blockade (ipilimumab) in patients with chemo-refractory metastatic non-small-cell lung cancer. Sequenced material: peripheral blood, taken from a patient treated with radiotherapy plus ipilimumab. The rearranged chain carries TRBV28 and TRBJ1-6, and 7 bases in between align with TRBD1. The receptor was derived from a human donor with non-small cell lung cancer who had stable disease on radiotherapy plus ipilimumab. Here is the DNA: TGTGCCAGCAGCCTACGACAGGGTCAAAATAATTCACCCCTCCACTTT. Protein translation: CASSLRQGQNNSPLHF.